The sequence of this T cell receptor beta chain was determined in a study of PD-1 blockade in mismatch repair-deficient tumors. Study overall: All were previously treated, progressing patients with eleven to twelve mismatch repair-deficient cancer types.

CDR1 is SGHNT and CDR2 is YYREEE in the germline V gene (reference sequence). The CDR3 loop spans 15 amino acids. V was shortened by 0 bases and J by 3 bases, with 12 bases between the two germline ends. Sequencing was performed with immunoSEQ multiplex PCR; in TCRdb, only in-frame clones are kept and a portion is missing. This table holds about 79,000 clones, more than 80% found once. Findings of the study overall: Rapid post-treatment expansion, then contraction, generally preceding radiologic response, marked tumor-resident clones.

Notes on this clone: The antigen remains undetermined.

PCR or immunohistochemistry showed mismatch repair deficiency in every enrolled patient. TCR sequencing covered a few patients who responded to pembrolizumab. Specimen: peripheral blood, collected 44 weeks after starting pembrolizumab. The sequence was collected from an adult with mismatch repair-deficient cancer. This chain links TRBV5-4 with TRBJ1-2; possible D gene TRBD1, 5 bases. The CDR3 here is CASSLGGGHHYGYTF. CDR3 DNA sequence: TGTGCCAGCAGCTTGGGGGGAGGACACCACTATGGCTACACCTTC.